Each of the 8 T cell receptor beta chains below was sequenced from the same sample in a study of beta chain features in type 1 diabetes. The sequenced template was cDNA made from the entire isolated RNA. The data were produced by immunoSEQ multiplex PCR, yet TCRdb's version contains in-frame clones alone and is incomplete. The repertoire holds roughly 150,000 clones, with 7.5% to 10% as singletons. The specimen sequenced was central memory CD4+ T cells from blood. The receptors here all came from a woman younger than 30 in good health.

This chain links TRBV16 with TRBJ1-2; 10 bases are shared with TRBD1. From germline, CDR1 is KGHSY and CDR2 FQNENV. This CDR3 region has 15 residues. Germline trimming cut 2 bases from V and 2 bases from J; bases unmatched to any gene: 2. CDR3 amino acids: CASSQDRGRNYGYTF. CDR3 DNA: TGTGCCAGCAGCCAAGACAGGGGGCGGAACTATGGCTACACCTTC.

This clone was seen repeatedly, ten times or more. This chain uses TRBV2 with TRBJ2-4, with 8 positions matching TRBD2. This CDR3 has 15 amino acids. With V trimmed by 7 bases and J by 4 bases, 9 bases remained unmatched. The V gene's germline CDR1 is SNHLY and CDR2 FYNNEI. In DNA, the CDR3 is TGTGCCAGCAATTCGCGGGGGGCTGGAAAAAACATTCAGTACTTC. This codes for CASNSRGAGKNIQYF.

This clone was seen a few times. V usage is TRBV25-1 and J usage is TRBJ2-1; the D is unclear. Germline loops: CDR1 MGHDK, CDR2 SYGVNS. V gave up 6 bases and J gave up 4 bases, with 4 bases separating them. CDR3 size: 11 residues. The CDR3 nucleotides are TGTGCCAGCAGCGGGTACAATGAGCAGTTCTTC. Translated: CASSGYNEQFF.

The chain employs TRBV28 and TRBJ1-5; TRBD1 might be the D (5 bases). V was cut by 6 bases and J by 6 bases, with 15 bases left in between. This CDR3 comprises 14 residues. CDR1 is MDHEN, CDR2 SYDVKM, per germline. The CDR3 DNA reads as TGTGCCAGCAGCCCTGGGGGAGGGCGTCAGCCCCAGCATTTT. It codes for CASSPGGGRQPQHF. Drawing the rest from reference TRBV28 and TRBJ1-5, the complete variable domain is DVKVTQSSRYLVKRTGEKVFLECVQDMDHENMFWYRQDPGLGLRLIYFSYDVKMKEKGDIPEGYSVSREKKERFSLILESASTNQTSMYLCASSPGGGRQPQHFGDGTRLSIL.

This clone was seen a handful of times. The CDR3: CASSPGTATFTDTQYF. CDR3 DNA sequence: TGTGCCAGCTCACCCGGGACAGCGACCTTCACAGATACGCAGTATTTT. The chain couples TRBV18 to TRBJ2-3, with 7 bases lining up with TRBD1. The length of the CDR3 is 16 residues. CDR1 and CDR2 (germline): KGHSH, LQKENI. The V segment lost 3 bases and the J segment 2 bases; nucleotides outside the gene matches: 8.

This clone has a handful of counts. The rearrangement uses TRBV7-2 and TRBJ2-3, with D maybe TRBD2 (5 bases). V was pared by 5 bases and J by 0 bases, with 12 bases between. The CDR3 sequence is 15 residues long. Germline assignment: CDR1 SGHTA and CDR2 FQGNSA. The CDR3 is CASSPSGTSTDTQYF. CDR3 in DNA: TGTGCCAGCAGCCCAAGCGGTACTAGCACAGATACGCAGTATTTT.

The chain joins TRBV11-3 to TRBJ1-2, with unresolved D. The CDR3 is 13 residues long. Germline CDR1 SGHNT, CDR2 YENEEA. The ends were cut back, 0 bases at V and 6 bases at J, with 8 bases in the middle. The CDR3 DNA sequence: TGTGCCAGCAGCTTAGATCACGGGGATGGCTACACCTTC. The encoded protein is CASSLDHGDGYTF.

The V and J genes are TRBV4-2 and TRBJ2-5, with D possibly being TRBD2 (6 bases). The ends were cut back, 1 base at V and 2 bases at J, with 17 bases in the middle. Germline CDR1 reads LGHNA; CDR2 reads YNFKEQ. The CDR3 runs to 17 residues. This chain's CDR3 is CASSQGDGTYKQETQYF. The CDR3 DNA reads TGTGCCAGCAGCCAAGGAGACGGGACTTATAAACAAGAGACCCAGTACTTC.